Reported below is one TCR beta chain. Its specificity is unknown. Looked up from germline, CDR1 is SNHLY and CDR2 is FYNNEI. The CDR3 spans 12 residues. V lost 4 bases to trimming and J lost 9 bases, with 13 bases between them. The sample is drawn from a study of shared clonotypes between healthy human individuals. Findings of the study overall: Estimated richness values were generally larger in naive subsets than in memory subsets. Among non-shared clonotypes, generation probabilities were lower than among those shared by all four donors.

Splitting of each subset's genomic DNA was done evenly across several immunoSEQ plates. Per the original data handling: There were no quality scores in the junction-only immunoSEQ sequences, so filtering differed. Clones were read by immunoSEQ multiplex PCR, and TCRdb kept only the in-frame ones, dropping some. Clone size and the V and J calls come from that table; the DNA yielded D and trimming. The sample consists of 1,400,000 or so clones, just under 99% of them appearing once. The sequenced sample consisted of naive CD4+ T cells sorted from blood. Subset indicated: CD45RA+ positively selected. This rearrangement joins TRBV2 to TRBJ2-7; a possible D gene is TRBD2 (6 bases). This receptor was identified in a man aged 25 to 45 in good health. DNA for the CDR3: TGTGCCAGCAGTGCAGGGACTTCTCTGCAGTACTTC. Its protein product is CASSAGTSLQYF.